The present T cell receptor beta chain was sequenced within a study of blood T cell repertoires in COVID-19. Study-wide background: Acute and convalescent COVID-19 samples came from the United States, Italy and Spain. PBMCs, B-cell-depleted T cells, or T cells were the source of the cDNA or gDNA that made up the material.

Germline assignment: CDR1 SGHAT and CDR2 FQNNGV. The CDR3 is made up of 10 amino acids. Details on this clone: One end of the junction is discordant with germline, which a read error may explain.

Original processing notes: Estimation of nucleated cell counts relied on the amplification of reference gene primers. Using immunoSEQ multiplex PCR, the repertoire was profiled, and TCRdb retains in-frame clones only, with some absent. V, J and clone size are those of that table, while D and trimming were read from the DNA. The sample has over 70,000 clones; about nine tenths are singletons. Seattle patients were enrolled during active infection and followed longitudinally. V gene TRBV11-2 combines with J gene TRBJ2-1; tentative D call: TRBD2 (6 bases). Input material: peripheral blood. This receptor was taken from a man aged 50 to 60 with COVID-19, enrolled during active disease. The CDR3 here is CASSSSVTIF. The CDR3 DNA sequence: TGTGCCAGCAGTTCTAGCGTAACCATCTTC.